These 29 T cell receptor beta chains share one sample of origin, sequenced in a study of T cell repertoires in cytomegalovirus infection. TCRdb redid the calling of the reads with MiXCR, one entry per CDR3 protein. This table has about 600,000 distinct CDR3 sequences, about 24% appearing once. Sequenced input: CD8+ T cells from PBMCs. The source is a human donor in good health (CMV status not recorded). Some clones in this sample may be carry-over from other donors' samples.

V usage is TRBV7-6 and J usage is TRBJ2-5; D is unresolved. Germline lookup yields CDR1 SGHVS and CDR2 FNYEAQ. V gave up 6 bases and J gave up 10 bases, with 27 bases separating them. The CDR3 length is 16 residues. The CDR3 is CASSYFQADSLSIQYF. The CDR3 coding sequence is TGTGCCAGCAGTTATTTTCAGGCGGATTCCCTGTCTATCCAGTACTTC.

V usage is TRBV6-5 and J usage is TRBJ1-4; D perhaps matches TRBD1 (6 bases). CDR1 and CDR2 (germline): MNHEY, SVGAGI. This CDR3 is built from 15 residues. V gave up 5 bases and J gave up 7 bases, with 17 bases separating them. CDR3 nucleotides: TGTGCCAGCAGTGATACAGGGATAGGACCTGAAAAACTGTTTTTT. As protein: CASSDTGIGPEKLFF.

The sample holds one count of this clonotype. The V gene is TRBV4-3, the J gene TRBJ2-2; 10 bases agree with TRBD2. V trimming: 0 bases; J trimming: 1 base; junction bases outside the gene matches: 5. The CDR3 has 18 amino acids. The germline gives CDR1 LGHNA, CDR2 YSLEER. In DNA form, the CDR3 reads TGCGCCAGCAGCCAAGATTCTAGCGGGGGCCAGAACACCGGGGAGCTGTTTTTT. It is translated as CASSQDSSGGQNTGELFF.

The V call is TRBV7-9, the J call TRBJ2-4, with 13 bases that match TRBD2. V lost 4 bases, J lost 5 bases, and 8 bases stayed unmatched. CDR1 SEHNR and CDR2 FQNEAQ come from the germline V gene (reference sequence). The length of the CDR3 is 17 residues. CDR3 residues: CASSSLGLAGDENIQYF. As DNA, the CDR3 is TGTGCCAGCAGCTCCCTCGGACTAGCGGGGGATGAAAACATTCAGTACTTC.

The J gene is TRBJ2-3, the V gene TRBV14; D could derive from TRBD1 or TRBD2 (5 bases each). The germline V gene has CDR1 SGHDN and CDR2 FVKESK. Trimming pared 1 base from V and 2 bases from J, leaving 13 bases between. CDR3 length equals 16 residues. The CDR3 nucleotides read TGTGCCAGCAGCCAAGGTCCCAGGGAGACCACAGATACGCAGTATTTT. It is translated as CASSQGPRETTDTQYF.

This chain connects TRBV12-3 or TRBV12-4 to TRBJ1-5; D is undetermined. Trimming left V 5 bases short and J 0 bases short, with 14 bases between. The CDR3 has 16 residues. Here the CDR3 DNA reads TGTGCCAGCAGTAAAAGCCGGGATAATAGCAATCAGCCCCAGCATTTT. Protein sequence: CASSKSRDNSNQPQHF.

This clonotype was counted only a few times. A read error may explain this, as a much larger clone is one base away. The chain employs TRBV7-8 and TRBJ1-4; D might be TRBD1 (5 bases). Trimming removed 4 bases at V and 8 bases at J, with 20 bases between. The CDR3 has 16 amino acids. Germline values: CDR1 SGHVS, CDR2 FQNEAQ. The chain's CDR3 is CASSSAPDINSEKLFF. DNA for the CDR3: TGTGCCAGCAGCTCCGCTCCGGACATCAATTCCGAAAAACTGTTTTTT.

This clonotype was seen ten or more times. The V call is TRBV29-1, the J call TRBJ1-2; TRBD1 matches 9 bases. Germline CDR1 is SQVTM and CDR2 is ANQGSEA. The CDR3 totals 13 residues. The J segment lost 6 bases and the V segment lost 5 bases, leaving 7 bases of the junction unmatched. The CDR3 spells CSVRRGTGNGYTF. The CDR3, as DNA: TGCAGCGTTCGACGCGGGACAGGGAATGGCTACACCTTC.

V is TRBV29-1 and J is TRBJ1-2; maybe TRBD1 (6 bases). Trimming pared 6 bases from V and 4 bases from J, leaving 9 bases between. The CDR3 consists of 11 residues. Germline values: CDR1 SQVTM, CDR2 ANQGSEA. CDR3: CSVDRTYGYTF. In DNA, the CDR3 is TGCAGCGTCGACAGGACCTATGGCTACACCTTC. The full variable domain, in which reference TRBV29-1 and TRBJ1-2 provide the parts outside the CDR3, is SAVISQKPSRDICQRGTSLTIQCQVDSQVTMMFWYRQQPGQSLTLIATANQGSEATYESGFVIDKFPISRPNLTFSTLTVSNMSPEDSSIYLCSVDRTYGYTFGSGTRLTVV.

As to this clonotype: This may come from a read error, since a much larger clone is one base off. No conserved phenylalanine or tryptophan is present at the end of the CDR3, so a read error is the likely explanation. Here the CDR3 reads CASTSTYNEQFS. The CDR3 DNA reads TGTGCCAGCACCTCTACTTACAATGAGCAGTTCTCC. The gene calls are TRBV6-2 or TRBV6-3 and TRBJ2-1; unclear D gene. The CDR3 covers 12 residues. The V gene's germline CDR1 is MNHEY and CDR2 SVGEGT. The V gene lost 7 bases and the J gene lost 4 bases, with 8 bases spanning the gap.

This clonotype was picked up many times. This chain links TRBV7-9 with TRBJ2-7; no clear D gene. Per the germline V gene, CDR1 is SEHNR and CDR2 is FQNEAQ (reference sequence). Deletions cut 4 bases from V and 5 bases from J, with 15 bases between. CDR3 length: 14 amino acids. For the CDR3, the DNA is TGTGCCAGCAGCTGGGAAAGTTCAGTCGACGAGCAGTACTTC. Protein product: CASSWESSVDEQYF.

The chain links TRBV28 to TRBJ2-5; D might be TRBD1 or TRBD2, each matching 5 bases. This CDR3 has 17 residues. The germline V gene encodes CDR1 MDHEN and CDR2 SYDVKM. Trimming took off 4 bases at V and 5 bases at J, with 23 bases between the two ends. The CDR3 here is CASSSRDLRRGEETQYF. DNA of the CDR3: TGTGCCAGCAGTTCGAGGGACCTGAGACGGGGTGAGGAGACCCAGTACTTC.

The table lists this clonotype with many counts. The J gene is TRBJ2-2, the V gene TRBV28; D remains unclear. Germline V gene sequence: CDR1 MDHEN, CDR2 SYDVKM. The V end was cut by 6 bases, the J end by 2 bases, with 7 bases between. The CDR3 runs 13 residues. Here the CDR3 reads CASSLVNTGELFF. Here the CDR3 DNA reads TGTGCCAGCAGCTTAGTAAACACCGGGGAGCTGTTTTTT.

This clonotype has more than one count but fewer than ten. The V and J genes are TRBV27 and TRBJ2-7, with D perhaps matching TRBD2 (5 bases). There are 13 residues in the CDR3. Germline V lookup: CDR1 MNHEY, CDR2 SMNVEV (reference sequence). The V end was cut by 5 bases, the J end by 7 bases, with 15 bases between. The CDR3 spells CASSPGLSGEQYV. Written as DNA, the CDR3 is TGTGCCAGCAGTCCCGGACTGAGTGGGGAGCAGTACGTC.

There are a few counts of this clonotype. V usage is TRBV29-1 and J usage is TRBJ2-1; 8 nucleotides align to TRBD1. Trimming took 6 bases from V and 2 from J; bases not matched to a gene: 6. This CDR3 is 14 amino acids long. The germline gives CDR1 SQVTM, CDR2 ANQGSEA. The CDR3 bases are TGCAGCGTGGACACGGGACAGGCCTACAATGAGCAGTTCTTC. Translated, it gives CSVDTGQAYNEQFF.

Comment on this clonotype: A junction boundary mismatches the germline segment, possibly from a read error. The DNA of the CDR3 is TGTGCCAGCAGTGGCCTCCGTGACAGAGAGAACGCCGGGGAGCTGTTTTTT. As protein: CASSGLRDRENAGELFF. This rearrangement joins TRBV25-1 to TRBJ2-2; a possible D gene is TRBD1 (5 bases). The CDR3 consists of 17 residues. Germline V gene lookup returns CDR1 MGHDK and CDR2 SYGVNS.

This clonotype has only a few counts. The CDR3 coding sequence is TGTGCCAGCAGTTACTCGGCGGGGGGGGCCCCAGATACGCAGTATTTT. Translating it yields CASSYSAGGAPDTQYF. The chain uses TRBV6-5 and TRBJ2-3, with 9 bases matching TRBD2. J lost 4 bases, V lost 0 bases, and 5 bases had no gene match. This CDR3 contains 16 residues. Germline V CDR1 and CDR2: MNHEY, SVGAGI.

The chain links TRBV15 to TRBJ1-1, with D unresolved. Germline V gene sequence: CDR1 LNHNV, CDR2 YYDKDF (reference sequence). With 2 bases removed from V and 3 bases from J, the gap between germline ends came to 7 bases. The CDR3 runs 13 residues. The CDR3: CATSRRADTEAFF. The CDR3 DNA reads as TGTGCCACCAGCAGACGGGCAGACACTGAAGCTTTCTTT.

The V call is TRBV11-2, the J call TRBJ2-1; a possible D gene is TRBD2 (6 bases). CDR3 length: 15 amino acids. Germline CDR1 is SGHAT and CDR2 is FQNNGV. V was shortened by 5 bases and J by 5 bases, with 16 bases between the two germline ends. For the CDR3, the DNA is TGTGCCAGCAGCCGACCTAACCCGGGAGACAATGAGCAGTTCTTC. Its protein product is CASSRPNPGDNEQFF.

This clonotype was found many times. The chain is built from TRBV12-3 or TRBV12-4 and TRBJ1-1, with TRBD1 matching over 9 bases. This CDR3 has 13 amino acids. Trimming took 5 bases from V and 5 from J; bases not matched to a gene: 3. This CDR3 is CASSIQGATEAFF. The CDR3 nucleotides are TGTGCCAGCAGTATACAGGGGGCAACTGAAGCTTTCTTT.

V is TRBV29-1 and J is TRBJ2-1; D is unclear. In germline, CDR1 is SQVTM, CDR2 ANQGSEA. Trimming stripped 0 bases from V and 6 bases from J, with 9 bases between. This CDR3 is 13 amino acids long. For the CDR3, the DNA is TGCAGCGTTGAAGATGAAGAAAGCAATGAGCAGTTCTTC. Protein product: CSVEDEESNEQFF.

The chain carries TRBV12-5 and TRBJ1-1; D is undetermined. Germline V lookup: CDR1 LGHNT, CDR2 FRNRAP. This CDR3 is 13 amino acids long. V lost 4 bases to trimming and J lost 3 bases, with 9 bases between them. DNA of the CDR3: TGTGCTAGTGGTTCAGAACGGTACACTGAAGCTTTCTTT. Translation: CASGSERYTEAFF.

This clonotype was picked up many times. The genes are TRBV7-2 and TRBJ2-1; D gene unclear. CDR3 size: 14 residues. Germline lookup yields CDR1 SGHTA and CDR2 FQGNSA. Trimming cost V 4 bases and J 6 bases, with 13 bases left between them. CDR3 sequence: CASSSIELGNEQFF. Written as DNA, the CDR3 is TGTGCCAGCAGCTCCATTGAACTGGGCAATGAGCAGTTCTTC.

The CDR3 DNA sequence: TGTGCCAGCAGCTTCCCCCCCGGGGCAGGCCAGAACACTGAAGCTTTCTTT. This sequence encodes CASSFPPGAGQNTEAFF. The rearrangement uses TRBV11-3 and TRBJ1-1, with D perhaps TRBD1 (5 bases). CDR1 SGHNT and CDR2 YENEEA come from the germline V gene. V shed 3 bases and J shed 1 base, with 18 bases lying between them. This CDR3 comprises 17 residues.

The chain uses TRBV20-1 and TRBJ2-7; D uncertain. This CDR3 contains 13 residues. CDR1 and CDR2 from the germline V gene are DFQATT and SNEGSKA (reference sequence). The ends were cut back, 1 base at V and 5 bases at J, with 12 bases in the middle. CDR3 nucleotides: TGCAGTGCTAGAGGGAAGGGTTCCAACGAGCAGTACTTC. This encodes CSARGKGSNEQYF.

The rearrangement joins TRBV14 to TRBJ2-2; the D is unclear. The germline CDR1 and CDR2 sequences are SGHDN and FVKESK. This CDR3 comprises 18 residues. V was clipped by 0 bases and J by 5 bases, with 19 bases between them. CDR3 sequence (DNA): TGTGCCAGCAGCCAAGATCTAAGGCCCGCCTTTCCGACCGGGGAGCTGTTTTTT. Amino acid sequence: CASSQDLRPAFPTGELFF.

CDR3 DNA sequence: TGTGCCAGCACCCAACCCGGGACAACGAACACCGGGGAGCTGTTTTTT. Its protein product is CASTQPGTTNTGELFF. The chain carries TRBV6-2 or TRBV6-3 and TRBJ2-2, with D maybe TRBD1 (6 bases). The CDR3 runs 16 residues. CDR1 is MNHEY and CDR2 is SVGEGT in the germline V gene. V was cut by 7 bases and J by 0 bases, with 15 bases left in between.

This clonotype was detected a few times. V gene TRBV5-4 combines with J gene TRBJ1-1; D might be TRBD1 (5 bases). The germline V gene has CDR1 SGHNT and CDR2 YYREEE (reference sequence). The CDR3 extends over 14 amino acids. Trimming shortened V by 3 bases and J by 3 bases, and 12 bases separated the two germline ends. The CDR3 sequence is CASSWDSRDTEAFF. The CDR3 region has the DNA TGTGCCAGCAGCTGGGACTCCCGGGACACTGAAGCTTTCTTT.

The rearrangement links TRBV6-6 to TRBJ1-1; 8 positions agree with TRBD1. CDR1 is MNHNY, CDR2 SVGAGI, per germline (reference sequence). CDR3 length: 12 amino acids. J lost 5 bases, V lost 10 bases, and 6 bases had no gene match. CDR3 in DNA: TGTGCCATTTTCGACAGGGGTACTGAAGCTTTCTTT. Protein sequence: CAIFDRGTEAFF.